The next 2 T cell receptor beta chains were all read from a single sample in a study of beta chain features in type 1 diabetes. Findings and caveats of the study: Type 1 diabetes patients had moderately but significantly shorter TCRB CDR3s in all four CD4+ subsets.

These TCRs are of unknown antigen specificity. Reverse transcribing all isolated RNA meant expressed TCRB transcripts were sequenced. Clones were sequenced by immunoSEQ multiplex PCR, and TCRdb holds only the in-frame ones, with some missing. The top ten hold approximately 1% of the sample, which has around 340,000 clones, approximately 10% seen once. What was sequenced was central memory CD4+ T cells from blood. Receptors originate from a man under 40 with type 1 diabetes.

This clone turned up a few times. The J gene is TRBJ2-1, the V gene TRBV10-3; 11 bases fit TRBD2. The CDR3 spans 15 residues. The trim removed 6 bases at V and 4 bases at J, leaving 5 bases unmatched. The V gene's germline CDR1 is ENHRY and CDR2 SYGVKD. In DNA, the CDR3 is TGTGCCATCAGCTCTAGCGGGGGGTTTTACAATGAGCAGTTCTTC. This gives the protein CAISSSGGFYNEQFF.

This sequence joins TRBV4-1 and TRBJ1-2; D unclear. Germline CDR1 reads MGHRA; CDR2 reads YSYEKL. The CDR3 length is 15 residues. The V gene lost 0 bases and the J gene lost 0 bases, with 8 bases spanning the gap. CDR3 DNA: TGCGCCAGCAGCCAAGAGGCAGGCGCTAACTATGGCTACACCTTC. This encodes CASSQEAGANYGYTF.